This paragraph covers one TCR beta chain sequence. Its antigen is not yet known. No quality values exist for individual bases; no much larger clone is one base distant. Genomic DNA was extracted from sorted cells for sequencing of the TCRbeta CDR3 region. TCRbeta CDR3 regions were sequenced using the immunoSEQ Assay. TCRdb limited this immuneACCESS table to in-frame rearrangements with V and J called. A share of clones is missing; checked studies link under half to unresolved V genes, and the rest is unexplained. This sample holds roughly 43,000 clones; about 91% were observed only once. Roughly 5.2% of the sample belongs to the ten largest clones. This sample was included in a study of OX40 agonist ivuxolimab in advanced cancers. A note on the overall study: Ivuxolimab was a fully human IgG2 agonistic monoclonal antibody targeting the costimulatory receptor OX40 (CD134). Three dose-escalation patients achieved partial responses, one with hepatocellular carcinoma and two with cutaneous melanoma. Patients were allowed to have had prior anti-PD-1, anti-PD-L1 or anti-CTLA-4 therapy, and about 40% of the dose-escalation patients had been treated with checkpoint inhibitors. Of the 52 patients in dose escalation, around 20 had hepatocellular carcinoma, about 15 had melanoma, 9 had renal cell carcinoma and 9 had head and neck cancer. Peripheral TCRbeta sequencing aimed to test whether ivuxolimab altered TCR sequence diversity and caused clonal T-cell expansion. The paper covers the monotherapy dose-escalation part of the phase I ivuxolimab trial, which included N ≈ 52 patients. A male proportion of roughly 80% and a mean age of 60 years, ranging from 23 to 79, were recorded for the dose-escalation cohort. Intravenous ivuxolimab was administered to patients every 2 weeks at six dose levels: 0.01, 0.1, 0.3, 1.5, 3 and 10 mg/kg. Findings and caveats that apply to the study as a whole: After ivuxolimab, more expanded clones were found on average in CD8+ T cells than in CD4+ T cells. Low levels of normalized T-cell clonal expansion were also seen in some nonresponding patients. Which antigens the clonally expanded peripheral T cells were specific for was not determined. Partial responders in the 0.1-3.0 mg/kg groups had among the lowest normalized peripheral clonal expansion, especially among CD8+ T cells. At doses of 0.1 to 3.0 mg/kg, clonal expansion of both CD4+ and CD8+ T cells in blood was seen between baseline and week 6.

The CDR3, from cysteine to phenylalanine, totals 15 residues. Kept here is only the CDR3 DNA, which spans 45 bases and is read in frame from base 1. From the germline V gene (reference sequence), CDR1 is SGHNT and CDR2 is YYREEE. Ends trimmed: V by 4 bases, J by 5 bases; bases unmatched to a gene: 12. The trial excluded patients who had a history of autoimmune disease or who were on systemic immunosuppression. Peripheral blood for TCR sequencing was collected from all dose cohorts at baseline, on cycle 4 day 1, and on cycle 7 day 1. The samples were taken from a phase I, first-in-human, multicenter, open-label dose-escalation trial of ivuxolimab. The trial enrolled adults with locally advanced or metastatic head and neck squamous cell, hepatocellular, melanoma or renal cell carcinoma. Before TCR sequencing, CD4+ and CD8+ T cells were separately sorted from peripheral blood.

The source of this sequence is an adult with an advanced solid tumor such as melanoma, head and neck, liver or kidney cancer. The material was CD4+ or CD8+ T cells sorted from blood, obtained in a trial of the OX40 agonist ivuxolimab. The rearranged segments are TRBV5-4 and TRBJ2-7; TRBD1 lines up with 7 middle nucleotides. The DNA is as follows: TGTGCCAGCAGCCTCAATCCCAGCACAGGGGACGAGCAGTACTTC. This translates into CASSLNPSTGDEQYF.